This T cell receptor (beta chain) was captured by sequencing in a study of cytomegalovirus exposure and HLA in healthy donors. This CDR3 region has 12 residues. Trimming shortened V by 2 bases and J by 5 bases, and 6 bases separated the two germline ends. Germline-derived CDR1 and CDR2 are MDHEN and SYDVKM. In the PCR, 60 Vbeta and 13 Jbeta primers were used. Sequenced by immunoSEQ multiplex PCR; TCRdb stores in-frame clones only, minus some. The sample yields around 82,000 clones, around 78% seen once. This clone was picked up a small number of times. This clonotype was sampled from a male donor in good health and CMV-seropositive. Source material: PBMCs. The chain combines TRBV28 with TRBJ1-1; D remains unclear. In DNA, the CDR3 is TGTGCCAGCAGTTTAGAGGAGACTGAAGCTTTCTTT. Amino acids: CASSLEETEAFF.